Below, 30 T cell receptor beta chains from the same sample are listed, as sequenced in a study of identifying expanded T cells in peripheral blood. Libraries were prepared by immunoSEQ multiplex PCR; TCRdb keeps only in-frame clonotypes and omits some of them. In the table there are about 82,000 clones, 85% to 90% of which are singletons. The sample comprised blood. All receptors come from a person aged 18 to 75 in good health.

The J gene is TRBJ2-5, the V gene TRBV7-2; D is unresolved. Trimming stripped 5 bases from V and 7 bases from J, with 11 bases between. Germline CDR1 SGHTA, CDR2 FQGNSA. This CDR3 contains 12 residues. The CDR3 DNA follows: TGTGCCAGCAGCCCGGCCCCGGGGACCCAGTACTTC. It yields the protein CASSPAPGTQYF.

The genes are TRBV6-5 and TRBJ2-5; D unclear. Germline CDR1 is MNHEY and CDR2 is SVGAGI. Trimming cost V 11 bases and J 5 bases, with 21 bases left between them. The CDR3 is made up of 14 amino acids. The chain's CDR3 is CAANRADQVETQYF. CDR3 bases: TGTGCCGCAAACCGGGCTGATCAGGTGGAGACCCAGTACTTC.

This chain uses TRBV10-1 with TRBJ1-1; D remains unclear. Between the trimmed V and J ends, which lost 4 bases and 3 bases, there was a span of 9 bases. This CDR3 is built from 13 residues. Germline V gene data show CDR1 as WNHNN and CDR2 as SYGVQD (reference sequence). The CDR3 DNA sequence: TGCGCCAGCAGTGCAACAGCGGACACTGAAGCTTTCTTT. Amino acid sequence: CASSATADTEAFF.

V is TRBV2 and J is TRBJ2-1; no clear D. The CDR3 is 11 residues long. Trimming took off 7 bases at V and 4 bases at J, with 5 bases between the two ends. Germline V gene lookup returns CDR1 SNHLY and CDR2 FYNNEI. This chain's CDR3 is CASTKYNEQFF. CDR3 sequence (DNA): TGTGCCAGCACGAAGTACAATGAGCAGTTCTTC.

The chain couples TRBV19 to TRBJ1-4, with a possible D match to TRBD1 (6 bases). The germline V gene has CDR1 LNHDA and CDR2 SQIVND (reference sequence). The CDR3 has 14 residues. V was cut by 7 bases and J by 7 bases, with 16 bases left in between. This CDR3 reads CASTYSGVGEKLFF. Here the CDR3 DNA reads TGTGCCAGTACCTATTCAGGGGTGGGTGAAAAACTGTTTTTT.

The chain couples TRBV5-1 to TRBJ1-4; 12 bases align to TRBD1. The V and J ends lost 4 bases and 5 bases, in that order; junction bases with no gene match: 6. The CDR3 spans 16 residues. Per the germline V gene, CDR1 is SGHRS and CDR2 is YFSETQ. CDR3 sequence reads: CASSHGTGGENEKLFF. The CDR3 region has the DNA TGCGCCAGCAGCCACGGGACAGGGGGCGAGAATGAAAAACTGTTTTTT.

This rearrangement joins TRBV29-1 to TRBJ1-1; D call uncertain. The V end was cut by 5 bases, the J end by 1 base, with 8 bases between. Germline V gives CDR1 SQVTM, CDR2 ANQGSEA. This CDR3 is 12 amino acids long. CDR3 nucleotide sequence: TGCAGCGTTCTCAAAACGAACACTGAAGCTTTCTTT. This sequence encodes CSVLKTNTEAFF.

This clone showed up just once. The V call is TRBV5-1, the J call TRBJ1-1; D is possibly TRBD1 (5 bases). The germline V gene has CDR1 SGHRS and CDR2 YFSETQ. V was pared by 2 bases and J by 0 bases, with 8 bases between. The CDR3 has 14 amino acids. The CDR3 bases are TGCGCCAGCAGCTTACAGGCTTTGAACACTGAAGCTTTCTTT. The encoded protein is CASSLQALNTEAFF.

CDR3 loop: CASSYIAGNVNEQFF. DNA for the CDR3: TGTGCCAGCAGTTACATAGCGGGAAACGTAAATGAGCAGTTCTTC. V gene TRBV6-6 combines with J gene TRBJ2-1; the match to TRBD2 covers 8 bases. After removal of 2 bases from V and 7 bases from J, the junction contained 7 bases not matched to a gene. This CDR3 is 15 amino acids long. Germline V gives CDR1 MNHNY, CDR2 SVGAGI (reference sequence).

The chain recombines TRBV6-5 with TRBJ1-2; TRBD1 matches at 9 bases. CDR1 and CDR2 from the germline V gene are MNHEY and SVGAGI. V lost 4 bases to trimming and J lost 7 bases; unmatched junction nucleotides: 1. The CDR3 loop spans 12 amino acids. This chain's CDR3 is CASSWTGAGYTF. The CDR3 coding sequence is TGTGCCAGCAGTTGGACAGGGGCTGGCTACACCTTC.

With respect to this clone: This specimen includes other DNA sequences encoding the same CDR3. The V gene is TRBV7-7, the J gene TRBJ1-4; D is perhaps TRBD1 (5 bases). The V and J ends lost 1 base and 8 bases respectively, with 14 bases between them. The CDR3 has 15 amino acids. Per the germline V gene, CDR1 is SSHAT and CDR2 is FNYEAQ (reference sequence). For the CDR3, the DNA is TGTGCCAGCAGCTTAGGTCGGGGAACAGGAGAAAAACTGTTTTTT. Translating it yields CASSLGRGTGEKLFF.

The chain combines TRBV7-2 with TRBJ2-7; D possibly corresponds to TRBD1 (5 bases). Germline V gene sequence: CDR1 SGHTA, CDR2 FQGNSA. This CDR3 has 15 residues. Trimming cost V 5 bases and J 4 bases, with 18 bases left between them. This chain's CDR3 is CASSLPAMGLYEQYF. CDR3 nucleotides: TGTGCCAGCAGCCTCCCGGCTATGGGGCTTTACGAGCAGTACTTC.

The chain links TRBV4-1 to TRBJ1-1; D is uncertain. This CDR3 region has 14 residues. Per the germline V gene, CDR1 is MGHRA and CDR2 is YSYEKL. V was cut by 1 base and J by 0 bases, with 6 bases left in between. This chain's CDR3 is CASSQVQVNTEAFF. CDR3 coding DNA: TGCGCCAGCAGCCAAGTCCAGGTGAACACTGAAGCTTTCTTT.

The chain carries TRBV25-1 and TRBJ1-1; no clear D. V was trimmed by 4 bases and J by 6 bases, leaving 9 bases between them. Germline V lookup: CDR1 MGHDK, CDR2 SYGVNS. CDR3 size: 12 residues. Here the CDR3 DNA reads TGTGCCAGCAGTGGAAACGCTCCTGAAGCTTTCTTT. Amino acid sequence: CASSGNAPEAFF.

This chain links TRBV5-4 with TRBJ1-2, with D unclear. The germline V gene has CDR1 SGHNT and CDR2 YYREEE (reference sequence). The CDR3 loop spans 13 amino acids. V dropped 4 bases and J dropped 2 bases, with 9 bases sitting between them. The CDR3 is CASSVDGNYGYTF. The CDR3 region has the DNA TGTGCCAGCAGCGTGGACGGCAACTATGGCTACACCTTC. Based on the CDR3 plus reference TRBV5-4 and TRBJ1-2, the full variable domain is ETGVTQSPTHLIKTRGQQVTLRCSSQSGHNTVSWYQQALGQGPQFIFQYYREEENGRGNFPPRFSGLQFPNYSSELNVNALELDDSALYLCASSVDGNYGYTFGSGTRLTVV.

V is TRBV5-1 and J is TRBJ1-6; 8 nucleotides match TRBD1. The length of the CDR3 is 14 residues. J lost 7 bases, V lost 4 bases, and 4 bases had no gene match. The germline V gene has CDR1 SGHRS and CDR2 YFSETQ. The chain's CDR3 is CASSRDRKNSPLHF. The CDR3 region has the DNA TGCGCCAGCAGCCGGGACAGGAAGAATTCACCCCTCCACTTT. Drawing the rest from reference TRBV5-1 and TRBJ1-6, the complete variable domain is KAGVTQTPRYLIKTRGQQVTLSCSPISGHRSVSWYQQTPGQGLQFLFEYFSETQRNKGNFPGRFSGRQFSNSRSEMNVSTLELGDSALYLCASSRDRKNSPLHFGNGTRLTVT.

This clone has a single count. The rearrangement links TRBV27 to TRBJ1-2; the match to TRBD1 covers 11 bases. This CDR3 contains 15 residues. The trim removed 3 bases at V and 4 bases at J, leaving 4 bases unmatched. The germline V gene has CDR1 MNHEY and CDR2 SMNVEV (reference sequence). The CDR3 spells CASSLGTGGSYGYTF. The CDR3 DNA sequence: TGTGCCAGCAGTTTGGGGACAGGGGGTAGCTATGGCTACACCTTC.

The V gene is TRBV10-2, the J gene TRBJ2-4; D not certain. V was clipped by 3 bases and J by 1 base, with 13 bases between them. The CDR3 runs to 16 residues. Germline values: CDR1 WSHSY, CDR2 SAAADI. CDR3 nucleotides: TGCGCCAGCAGTGATCCCCCTTTTGAGGCCAAAAACATTCAGTACTTC. Translated, it gives CASSDPPFEAKNIQYF.

The chain is built from TRBV10-3 and TRBJ2-7, with 8 bases identical to TRBD2. The CDR3 totals 15 residues. The germline V gene has CDR1 ENHRY and CDR2 SYGVKD. J lost 3 bases, V lost 2 bases, and 6 bases had no gene match. CDR3 region: CAISERLANNYEQYF. The CDR3 DNA sequence: TGTGCCATCAGTGAGCGACTAGCGAATAACTACGAGCAGTACTTC.

V usage is TRBV10-3 and J usage is TRBJ1-1; D not certain. CDR3 size: 15 residues. V shed 5 bases and J shed 0 bases, with 13 bases lying between them. The germline gives CDR1 ENHRY, CDR2 SYGVKD. The CDR3 bases are TGTGCCATCAGTCTATCGGAGGGCATGAACACTGAAGCTTTCTTT. Translating it yields CAISLSEGMNTEAFF.

The V call is TRBV4-1, the J call TRBJ1-2, with 9 nucleotides matching TRBD1. This CDR3 contains 14 residues. Germline V gives CDR1 MGHRA, CDR2 YSYEKL. V was clipped by 4 bases and J by 7 bases; unmatched bases: 7. In DNA form, the CDR3 reads TGCGCCAGCAGCCGGGGGGGACAGGGAAGTGGCTACACCTTC. Translating it yields CASSRGGQGSGYTF.

V is TRBV27 and J is TRBJ2-7; perhaps TRBD2 as D (6 bases). Germline assignment: CDR1 MNHEY and CDR2 SMNVEV (reference sequence). The CDR3 loop spans 16 amino acids. Between the trimmed V and J ends, which lost 5 bases and 3 bases, there was a span of 20 bases. CDR3 sequence (DNA): TGTGCCAGCAGTCTATGGGGAGGTGGGCAGCTCTACGAGCAGTACTTC. It translates to CASSLWGGGQLYEQYF.

CDR3 loop: CASSYRDRGINEQYF. Here the CDR3 DNA reads TGTGCCAGCAGCTACCGGGACAGGGGTATCAACGAGCAGTACTTC. The V call is TRBV11-2, the J call TRBJ2-7; 10 nucleotides line up with TRBD1. CDR3 length equals 15 residues. The J segment lost 5 bases and the V segment lost 4 bases, leaving 8 bases of the junction unmatched. Germline CDR1 and CDR2: SGHAT and FQNNGV.

This chain joins TRBV7-9 and TRBJ2-3; D might be TRBD2 (7 bases). CDR1 is SEHNR, CDR2 FQNEAQ, per germline (reference sequence). V lost 0 bases, J lost 4 bases, and 17 bases lay in between. The CDR3 length is 17 residues. CDR3 sequence reads: CASSLAGAGAGSDTQYF. DNA for the CDR3: TGTGCCAGCAGCTTAGCGGGCGCGGGGGCCGGGTCAGATACGCAGTATTTT.

CDR3 residues: CASSDRQGHYGYTF. The DNA of the CDR3 is TGTGCCAGCAGTGACCGGCAAGGGCACTATGGCTACACCTTC. The rearrangement joins TRBV2 to TRBJ1-2; D is unresolved. The germline V gene has CDR1 SNHLY and CDR2 FYNNEI. Trimming left V 3 bases short and J 3 bases short, with 11 bases between. The CDR3 totals 14 residues.

The genes are TRBV10-2 and TRBJ1-2; maybe TRBD1 (5 bases). The CDR3 covers 14 residues. Trimming took 7 bases from V and 4 from J, leaving 16 bases between them. CDR1 WSHSY and CDR2 SAAADI come from the germline V gene. The CDR3 nucleotides are TGCGCCAGCAACAAAGCGGGGGGGGTCTATGGCTACACCTTC. As protein: CASNKAGGVYGYTF.

A single count supports this clone. The chain joins TRBV7-9 to TRBJ2-1; D ambiguous. The CDR3 has 10 amino acids. Germline lookup yields CDR1 SEHNR and CDR2 FQNEAQ (reference sequence). Between the trimmed V and J ends, which lost 4 bases and 9 bases, there was a span of 4 bases. CDR3 nucleotides: TGTGCCAGCAGCTCTACTGAGCAGTTCTTC. Protein product: CASSSTEQFF. Variable domain in full (rest from reference TRBV7-9 and TRBJ2-1): DTGVSQNPRHKITKRGQNVTFRCDPISEHNRLYWYRQTLGQGPEFLTYFQNEAQLEKSRLLSDRFSAERPKGSFSTLEIQRTEQGDSAMYLCASSSTEQFFGPGTRLTVL.

The V and J genes are TRBV7-2 and TRBJ1-3; D is unresolved. Between the trimmed V and J ends, which lost 0 bases and 5 bases, there was a span of 5 bases. This CDR3 comprises 13 residues. The germline CDR1 and CDR2 sequences are SGHTA and FQGNSA. CDR3 in amino acids: CASSLANRNTIYF. In DNA, the CDR3 is TGTGCCAGCAGCTTAGCGAATCGAAACACCATATATTTT.

The sample holds a few counts of this clone. The rearrangement uses TRBV30 and TRBJ1-1, with TRBD1 matching 7 bases. The junction had 7 bases not matched to a gene; V was cut back by 4 bases and J by 5 bases. Germline V gene data show CDR1 as GTSNPN and CDR2 as SVGIG (reference sequence). This CDR3 is built from 13 residues. DNA of the CDR3: TGTGCCTGGAACCCAGGGGGAAGGACTGAAGCTTTCTTT. Its translation is CAWNPGGRTEAFF.

In its sample, this clone was seen once. The chain joins TRBV18 to TRBJ1-2; D uncertain. Germline CDR1 is KGHSH and CDR2 is LQKENI. The V end lost 3 bases, the J end lost 1 base, and 18 bases lay between the germline ends. The CDR3 contains 17 residues. The CDR3: CASSPNRAGEFNYGYTF. The DNA of the CDR3 is TGTGCCAGCTCACCTAATAGGGCCGGAGAATTTAACTATGGCTACACCTTC.